Shown below are 14 T cell receptor beta chains from a single sample sequenced in a study of cytotoxic CD8 clonotypes in ibrutinib-treated CLL. Libraries were prepared by immunoSEQ multiplex PCR; TCRdb keeps only in-frame clonotypes and omits some of them. This sample carries approximately 60,000 clones, approximately 54% of them seen once, and the ten largest clones take roughly a quarter. Sequencing was performed on PBMCs, taken at disease progression, from a patient treated with ibrutinib. Receptors were obtained from a human donor with chronic lymphocytic leukemia.

The chain employs TRBV6-4 and TRBJ2-2, with D unresolved. CDR1 and CDR2 from the germline V gene are MRHNA and SNTAGT. V lost 0 bases to trimming and J lost 6 bases, with 5 bases between them. The CDR3 spans 13 residues. CDR3 sequence reads: CASSDSNPGELFF. In nucleotides, the CDR3 is TGTGCCAGCAGTGACTCGAATCCCGGGGAGCTGTTTTTT.

This clone was seen only a few times. This chain connects TRBV14 to TRBJ2-2, with TRBD1 matching over 7 bases. V lost 4 bases and J lost 3; bases outside the gene matches: 5. The CDR3 runs 15 residues. Germline-derived CDR1 and CDR2 are SGHDN and FVKESK. CDR3 in DNA: TGTGCCAGCAGCCCCTTAGGGGGCGACACCGGGGAGCTGTTTTTT. As protein: CASSPLGGDTGELFF.

The chain links TRBV4-1 to TRBJ1-5; the D is unclear. Germline V gene data show CDR1 as MGHRA and CDR2 as YSYEKL. V lost 0 bases, J lost 4 bases, and 7 bases lay in between. The CDR3 runs 14 residues. The CDR3 region is CASSQEPRNQPQHF. The CDR3 DNA reads as TGCGCCAGCAGCCAAGAGCCAAGAAATCAGCCCCAGCATTTT.

A few counts support this clone. The V gene is TRBV19, the J gene TRBJ1-6; 8 nucleotides match TRBD1. Germline V lookup: CDR1 LNHDA, CDR2 SQIVND (reference sequence). V gave up 4 bases and J gave up 11 bases; unmatched junction bases: 7. This CDR3 has 14 amino acids. CDR3 loop: CASSTGQGRTPLHF. DNA of the CDR3: TGTGCCAGTAGTACCGGACAGGGACGGACACCCCTCCACTTT. Looking up the rest from reference TRBV19 and TRBJ1-6 gives the full variable domain: DGGITQSPKYLFRKEGQNVTLSCEQNLNHDAMYWYRQDPGQGLRLIYYSQIVNDFQKGDIAEGYSVSREKKESFPLTVTSAQKNPTAFYLCASSTGQGRTPLHFGNGTRLTVT.

This sequence joins TRBV20-1 and TRBJ1-2; D remains ambiguous. V was trimmed by 3 bases and J by 6 bases, leaving 8 bases between them. CDR3 size: 11 residues. Germline CDR1 is DFQATT and CDR2 is SNEGSKA (reference sequence). CDR3 in amino acids: CSASSGDGYTF. CDR3 bases: TGCAGTGCTAGTTCCGGAGATGGCTACACCTTC.

CDR3 sequence: CASSYSRAGTGEQYF. CDR3 coding DNA: TGTGCCAGCAGTTACTCGAGGGCGGGGACGGGAGAGCAGTACTTC. The chain couples TRBV6-5 to TRBJ2-7, with D perhaps matching TRBD2 (6 bases). There are 15 residues in the CDR3. Trimming took 0 bases from V and 7 from J, leaving 16 bases between them. The germline V gene has CDR1 MNHEY and CDR2 SVGAGI.

V and J are TRBV15 and TRBJ2-7, with TRBD1 identical over 8 bases. CDR3 length: 15 amino acids. Germline V gene data show CDR1 as LNHNV and CDR2 as YYDKDF (reference sequence). V lost 3 bases to trimming and J lost 2 bases; unmatched junction nucleotides: 6. The CDR3 sequence is CATSRGETGAYEQYF. The CDR3 bases are TGTGCCACCAGCAGGGGGGAGACAGGGGCCTACGAGCAGTACTTC.

The J gene is TRBJ2-4, the V gene TRBV7-9; D gene uncertain. The V end was cut by 7 bases, the J end by 0 bases, with 13 bases between. The CDR3 spans 15 residues. Germline CDR1 and CDR2: SEHNR and FQNEAQ (reference sequence). The CDR3 region is CASNRLPLAKNIQYF. DNA of the CDR3: TGTGCCAGCAACCGACTTCCGCTAGCCAAAAACATTCAGTACTTC.

J is TRBJ2-2 and V is TRBV9, with D possibly TRBD2 on 5 matching bases. The germline V gene has CDR1 SGDLS and CDR2 YYNGEE. Trimming pared 0 bases from V and 1 base from J, leaving 7 bases between. The CDR3 is 15 amino acids. CDR3 sequence (DNA): TGTGCCAGCAGCGTAGTGAGCGGGAACACCGGGGAGCTGTTTTTT. It translates to CASSVVSGNTGELFF.

This sequence joins TRBV28 and TRBJ2-7; D remains ambiguous. V shed 6 bases and J shed 3 bases, with 18 bases lying between them. The CDR3 has 15 residues. Germline CDR1 reads MDHEN; CDR2 reads SYDVKM. The CDR3 region has the DNA TGTGCCAGCAGCCCTATGACAAGAAAAGGCTACGAGCAGTACTTC. Protein: CASSPMTRKGYEQYF. Filled out from reference TRBV28 and TRBJ2-7, the complete variable domain reads DVKVTQSSRYLVKRTGEKVFLECVQDMDHENMFWYRQDPGLGLRLIYFSYDVKMKEKGDIPEGYSVSREKKERFSLILESASTNQTSMYLCASSPMTRKGYEQYFGPGTRLTVT.

This clone was picked up a small number of times. The V call is TRBV6-5, the J call TRBJ1-3; D is uncertain. The V and J ends lost 10 bases and 0 bases respectively, with 13 bases between them. In germline, CDR1 is MNHEY, CDR2 SVGAGI. There are 14 residues in the CDR3. Here the CDR3 reads CATGPVSSGNTIYF. For the CDR3, the DNA is TGTGCCACCGGACCGGTGAGCTCTGGAAACACCATATATTTT.

V and J are TRBV29-1 and TRBJ2-5; D may be TRBD1 (5 bases). In germline, CDR1 is SQVTM, CDR2 ANQGSEA. Trimming shortened V by 5 bases and J by 3 bases, and 10 bases separated the two germline ends. The CDR3 consists of 12 residues. DNA of the CDR3: TGCAGCGTTTACAGACAGAAAGAGACCCAGTACTTC. Translation gives CSVYRQKETQYF.

The chain carries TRBV2 and TRBJ2-3; 8 positions agree with TRBD2. V lost 6 bases and J lost 4; bases outside the gene matches: 3. Germline CDR1 and CDR2: SNHLY and FYNNEI. The CDR3 is 13 residues long. The CDR3 loop is CASRETSADTQYF. DNA of the CDR3: TGTGCCAGCAGAGAGACTAGCGCAGATACGCAGTATTTT.

The chain is built from TRBV6-1 and TRBJ2-7; 7 bases match TRBD1. Germline CDR1 reads MNHNS; CDR2 reads SASEGT. The CDR3 totals 12 residues. The CDR3 region is CAAEGQKYEQYF. The CDR3 region has the DNA TGTGCAGCCGAGGGACAGAAGTACGAGCAGTACTTC.